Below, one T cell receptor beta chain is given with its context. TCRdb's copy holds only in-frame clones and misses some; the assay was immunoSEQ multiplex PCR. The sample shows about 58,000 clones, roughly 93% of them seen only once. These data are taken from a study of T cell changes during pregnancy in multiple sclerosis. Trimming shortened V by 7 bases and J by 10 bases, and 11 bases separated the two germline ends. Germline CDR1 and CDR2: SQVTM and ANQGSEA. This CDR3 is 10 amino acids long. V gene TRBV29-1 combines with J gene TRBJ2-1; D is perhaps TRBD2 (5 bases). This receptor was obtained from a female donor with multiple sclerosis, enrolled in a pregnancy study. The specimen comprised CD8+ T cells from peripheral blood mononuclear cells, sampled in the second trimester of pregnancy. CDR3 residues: CSATGNEQFF. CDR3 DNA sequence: TGCAGCGCGACCGGGAACGAGCAGTTCTTC.